These 11 T cell receptor beta chains were sequenced from one sample in a study of shared clonotypes between healthy human individuals. Sequencing used immunoSEQ multiplex PCR; TCRdb keeps in-frame clones, though not all of them. This table has 950,000 to 1,100,000 clones, about three quarters appearing once. The specimen sequenced was memory CD4+ T cells sorted from blood. Noted subset: CD45RA-negative fraction. These receptors originate from a man aged 18 to 35 in good health.

The table lists this clone with a few counts. V and J are TRBV5-5 and TRBJ1-5, with 7 bases lining up with TRBD1. The CDR3 totals 14 residues. V gave up 2 bases and J gave up 5 bases; unmatched junction bases: 4. Germline CDR1 is SGHKS and CDR2 is YYEKEE (reference sequence). CDR3 DNA sequence: TGTGCCAGCAGCTTTAAGGGGGCCGATCAGCCCCAGCATTTT. Translated: CASSFKGADQPQHF.

This chain joins TRBV18 and TRBJ2-5; the match to TRBD1 covers 10 bases. The CDR3 is 15 amino acids. The junction had 6 bases not matched to a gene; V was cut back by 3 bases and J by 5 bases. CDR1 and CDR2 (germline): KGHSH, LQKENI. CDR3 sequence (DNA): TGTGCCAGCTCACCGAGACAGGGGGCGCGGGAGACCCAGTACTTC. Its protein product is CASSPRQGARETQYF.

The CDR3 sequence is CASSATVENNEKLFF. Written as DNA, the CDR3 is TGTGCCAGCAGTGCTACAGTCGAGAATAATGAAAAACTGTTTTTT. The chain employs TRBV25-1 and TRBJ1-4; D call uncertain. V lost 4 bases and J lost 4, with 13 bases in between. Germline CDR1 reads MGHDK; CDR2 reads SYGVNS. This CDR3 has 15 amino acids.

This chain connects TRBV5-6 to TRBJ2-5; 7 bases line up with TRBD2. This CDR3 has 14 residues. CDR1 is SGHDT and CDR2 is YYEEEE in the germline V gene. V trimming: 4 bases; J trimming: 5 bases; junction bases outside the gene matches: 8. The CDR3 DNA reads TGTGCCAGCAGCCTGCTGAGGGAGGGGGAGACCCAGTACTTC. This translates into CASSLLREGETQYF.

This clone was detected a few times. The chain joins TRBV19 to TRBJ1-5; D is unresolved. The CDR3 consists of 12 residues. Trimming pared 7 bases from V and 3 bases from J, leaving 7 bases between. Germline CDR1 LNHDA, CDR2 SQIVND (reference sequence). In DNA form, the CDR3 reads TGTGCCAGTACGCGGGACAATCAGCCCCAGCATTTT. Residues: CASTRDNQPQHF.

The chain recombines TRBV18 with TRBJ2-7; 12 bases are shared with TRBD2. Germline CDR1 and CDR2: KGHSH and LQKENI. CDR3 length: 14 residues. V shed 3 bases, J shed 5 bases, and the junction held 2 bases outside the gene matches. CDR3 amino acids: CASSPTSGSDEQYF. For the CDR3, the DNA is TGTGCCAGCTCACCGACTAGCGGGAGCGACGAGCAGTACTTC.

The gene calls are TRBV27 and TRBJ2-7; a weak D match, TRBD2 (6 bases). V was shortened by 2 bases and J by 1 base, with 9 bases between the two germline ends. Germline CDR1 and CDR2: MNHEY and SMNVEV (reference sequence). This CDR3 contains 14 residues. The CDR3 bases are TGTGCCAGCAGTTTAGCAAGCGGGTCCTACGAGCAGTACTTC. Translation gives CASSLASGSYEQYF.

The rearrangement links TRBV5-5 to TRBJ1-5, with 9 bases fitting TRBD1. The CDR3 has 15 residues. Germline loops: CDR1 SGHKS, CDR2 YYEKEE (reference sequence). After removal of 0 bases from V and 6 bases from J, the junction contained 4 bases not matched to a gene. The CDR3 DNA is TGTGCCAGCAGCTTGGAGGGACAGGGAACTCAGCCCCAGCATTTT. Translated, it gives CASSLEGQGTQPQHF.

This clone was seen once. The rearrangement uses TRBV5-4 and TRBJ2-7, with TRBD2 matching 11 bases. The germline V gene has CDR1 SGHNT and CDR2 YYREEE (reference sequence). V was pared by 4 bases and J by 5 bases, with 11 bases of the junction left unmatched. The length of the CDR3 is 16 residues. This CDR3 is CASSPALAGGVHEQYF. The CDR3, as DNA: TGTGCCAGCAGCCCCGCTTTAGCGGGAGGGGTCCACGAGCAGTACTTC.

The chain links TRBV19 to TRBJ1-1; D is undetermined. Between the trimmed V and J ends, which lost 6 bases and 6 bases, there was a span of 17 bases. The length of the CDR3 is 14 residues. Germline loops: CDR1 LNHDA, CDR2 SQIVND (reference sequence). The CDR3 region has the DNA TGTGCCAGTAGCCTCCCGCTGGAGGCCGCTGAAGCTTTCTTT. Amino acids: CASSLPLEAAEAFF.

The chain has TRBV2 and TRBJ2-3, with no clear D. V was cut by 4 bases and J by 6 bases, with 11 bases left in between. Germline V lookup: CDR1 SNHLY, CDR2 FYNNEI. This CDR3 spans 13 amino acids. The CDR3 DNA follows: TGTGCCAGCAGTGCGGGTTCTGACGATACGCAGTATTTT. Amino acid sequence: CASSAGSDDTQYF.